Listed below are T cell receptor beta chains from one sample, sequenced in a study of cytomegalovirus exposure and HLA in healthy donors. Libraries were prepared by immunoSEQ multiplex PCR; TCRdb keeps only in-frame clonotypes and omits some of them. Of 100,000 to 150,000 clones in the sample, approximately 10% were seen once. Sequencing input: PBMCs. All receptors come from a woman in her late teens or twenties in good health and CMV-seropositive. Both conserved end residues are part of each CDR3. Each record gives: J gene, V gene, CDR3 protein.

TRBJ1-1	TRBV2	CASSDGGNTEAFF
TRBJ2-3	TRBV10-3	CAISESLAGGSDTQYF
TRBJ2-1	TRBV5-8	CASSLRGTPYNEQFF
TRBJ2-3	TRBV5-5	CASSLAAAGQGTDTQYF
TRBJ1-5	TRBV7-9	CASSFWAPNSNQPQHF
TRBJ1-4	TRBV6-1	CASSRLANEKLFF
TRBJ2-6	TRBV28	CASSTAGSGANVLTF
TRBJ2-7	TRBV9	CASSVEAGTGYYEQYF
TRBJ1-1	TRBV19	CASISPARTEAFF
TRBJ1-5	TRBV5-1	CASSLGTGGSGDQPQHF
TRBJ2-7	TRBV5-6	CASSLSGYEQYF